This TCR beta chain was found in a study of cytomegalovirus exposure and HLA in healthy donors. It was with 60 Vbeta and 13 Jbeta primers that the PCR ran. Assay used: immunoSEQ multiplex PCR; TCRdb lists only in-frame clones, some missing. This repertoire includes about 110,000 clones. The CDR3 sequence is 16 residues long. Germline lookup yields CDR1 MGHRA and CDR2 YSYEKL. The germline V and J ends were trimmed by 0 bases and 7 bases, with 18 bases remaining between them. The genes are TRBV4-1 and TRBJ2-5; D is possibly TRBD2 (7 bases). Sample: PBMCs. The clonotype originates from a man aged 25-45 years in good health and CMV-seronegative. The CDR3 region is CASSQDWRGLRGTQYF. The CDR3 region has the DNA TGCGCCAGCAGCCAAGACTGGCGGGGGCTCCGGGGGACCCAGTACTTC.